The 21 T cell receptor beta chains presented below share a single source sample, sequenced in a study of cytomegalovirus exposure and HLA in healthy donors. In the PCR, 60 Vbeta and 13 Jbeta primers were used. The repertoire was sequenced with immunoSEQ multiplex PCR; TCRdb's copy has only in-frame clones and lacks some. The sample includes tens of thousands of clones, roughly 79% of them seen just once. Sequencing was performed on PBMCs. The receptor set was obtained from a man over 45 in good health and CMV-seronegative.

V is TRBV5-1 and J is TRBJ2-5, with 9 bases that match TRBD2. The J call may be mistaken, given a closer DNA end match to TRBJ2-7. This CDR3 comprises 15 residues. Germline loops: CDR1 SGHRS, CDR2 YFSETQ. The CDR3 coding sequence is TGCGCCAGCATGACAGCGGGAGGTTCCTCCTACGAGCAGTACTTC. Its protein product is CASMTAGGSSYEQYF.

This clone was counted a few times. The rearrangement links TRBV28 to TRBJ2-1, with a weak D call TRBD1 (6 bases). CDR1 is MDHEN and CDR2 is SYDVKM in the germline V gene. This CDR3 region has 13 residues. The V and J ends lost 4 bases and 6 bases respectively, with 10 bases between them. CDR3 in amino acids: CASSSMTGNEQFF. The CDR3 bases are TGTGCCAGCAGTTCCATGACAGGCAATGAGCAGTTCTTC.

This clone was detected only once. The J gene is TRBJ1-1, the V gene TRBV5-6; D remains ambiguous. The CDR3 has 15 amino acids. Germline V gives CDR1 SGHDT, CDR2 YYEEEE. V lost 0 bases and J 4 bases, leaving 13 bases between the germline ends. The CDR3 protein is CASSLGPGITTEAFF. CDR3 in DNA: TGTGCCAGCAGCTTGGGGCCGGGAATAACCACTGAAGCTTTCTTT.

A few counts support this clone. This sequence joins TRBV5-4 and TRBJ1-2; the D gene is possibly TRBD1 (6 bases). Trimming took 6 bases from V and 1 from J, leaving 16 bases between them. Germline V gene sequence: CDR1 SGHNT, CDR2 YYREEE (reference sequence). The CDR3 has 15 amino acids. In DNA, the CDR3 is TGTGCCAGCACCCCTCGTGACAGGCTTAACTATGGCTACACCTTC. Protein sequence: CASTPRDRLNYGYTF.

V gene TRBV13 combines with J gene TRBJ2-7, with a weak D call TRBD2 (6 bases). The CDR3 loop spans 14 amino acids. Germline V gene data show CDR1 as PRHDT and CDR2 as FYEKMQ (reference sequence). V gave up 3 bases and J gave up 2 bases, with 11 bases separating them. CDR3 sequence (DNA): TGTGCCAGCAGCTTTACCGGGGGTCCCTACGAGCAGTACTTC. The encoded protein is CASSFTGGPYEQYF.

The V call is TRBV27, the J call TRBJ1-5; D not certain. CDR1 and CDR2 from the germline V gene are MNHEY and SMNVEV (reference sequence). Trimming cost V 4 bases and J 5 bases, with 9 bases left between them. The CDR3 is made up of 13 amino acids. CDR3 nucleotide sequence: TGTGCCAGCAGTTCGTCCGGGGATCAGCCCCAGCATTTT. It codes for CASSSSGDQPQHF.

This chain connects TRBV2 to TRBJ1-2; D is unresolved. This CDR3 is 16 amino acids long. Trimming took 2 bases from V and 0 from J, leaving 13 bases between them. Germline-derived CDR1 and CDR2 are SNHLY and FYNNEI. The CDR3 sequence is CASSESFYVSNYGYTF. The CDR3 bases are TGTGCCAGCAGTGAATCCTTTTATGTTTCTAACTATGGCTACACCTTC. Looking up the rest from reference TRBV2 and TRBJ1-2 gives the full variable domain: EPEVTQTPSHQVTQMGQEVILRCVPISNHLYFYWYRQILGQKVEFLVSFYNNEISEKSEIFDDQFSVERPDGSNFTLKIRSTKLEDSAMYFCASSESFYVSNYGYTFGSGTRLTVV.

The chain employs TRBV7-9 and TRBJ2-3; D possibly corresponds to TRBD2 (6 bases). The CDR3 has 15 residues. CDR1 SEHNR and CDR2 FQNEAQ come from the germline V gene (reference sequence). With 0 bases removed from V and 1 base from J, the gap between germline ends came to 8 bases. In DNA, the CDR3 is TGTGCCAGCAGCTTAGCGGCTAGCGGCACAGATACGCAGTATTTT. This encodes CASSLAASGTDTQYF. The whole variable domain, filled in from reference TRBV7-9 and TRBJ2-3, reads DTGVSQNPRHKITKRGQNVTFRCDPISEHNRLYWYRQTLGQGPEFLTYFQNEAQLEKSRLLSDRFSAERPKGSFSTLEIQRTEQGDSAMYLCASSLAASGTDTQYFGPGTRLTVL.

Only a few counts were recorded for this clone. The CDR3 bases are TGTGCCAGCACGGGGGGTAGCTACGAGCAGTACTTC. Translating it yields CASTGGSYEQYF. The chain links TRBV2 to TRBJ2-7; 7 nucleotides agree with TRBD2. The length of the CDR3 is 12 residues. Germline CDR1 and CDR2: SNHLY and FYNNEI. Trimming removed 7 bases from V and 3 bases from J; junction bases left unmatched: 3. Together with reference TRBV2 and TRBJ2-7, the CDR3 gives the full variable domain: EPEVTQTPSHQVTQMGQEVILRCVPISNHLYFYWYRQILGQKVEFLVSFYNNEISEKSEIFDDQFSVERPDGSNFTLKIRSTKLEDSAMYFCASTGGSYEQYFGPGTRLTVT.

V and J are TRBV2 and TRBJ1-5; D perhaps matches TRBD1 (5 bases). CDR3 size: 15 residues. CDR1 is SNHLY, CDR2 FYNNEI, per germline. The V gene lost 2 bases and the J gene lost 1 base, with 9 bases spanning the gap. CDR3 amino acids: CASSERGLSNQPQHF. For the CDR3, the DNA is TGTGCCAGCAGTGAAAGGGGCCTCAGCAATCAGCCCCAGCATTTT.

V is TRBV5-6 and J is TRBJ2-3, with a possible D match to TRBD2 (5 bases). This CDR3 spans 15 amino acids. The germline gives CDR1 SGHDT, CDR2 YYEEEE. With 0 bases removed from V and 2 bases from J, the gap between germline ends came to 10 bases. The CDR3 sequence is CASSLAERFTDTQYF. CDR3 DNA: TGTGCCAGCAGCTTGGCCGAGCGGTTCACAGATACGCAGTATTTT.

This clone was counted between two and nine times. The J gene is TRBJ1-1, the V gene TRBV6-5; no definite D call. CDR1 is MNHEY, CDR2 SVGAGI, per germline. This CDR3 has 13 residues. V lost 0 bases, J lost 4 bases, and 6 bases lay in between. The CDR3 is CASSYSGSTEAFF. The CDR3 bases are TGTGCCAGCAGTTACTCGGGGAGCACTGAAGCTTTCTTT.

This clone was recorded a few times. V and J are TRBV5-4 and TRBJ2-1; D is possibly TRBD2 (5 bases). The CDR3 totals 17 residues. Germline CDR1 is SGHNT and CDR2 is YYREEE (reference sequence). V lost 4 bases, J lost 5 bases, and 22 bases lay in between. For the CDR3, the DNA is TGTGCCAGCAGCGGAAAACAGCGGATCAGAACAGACAATGAGCAGTTCTTC. Amino acid sequence: CASSGKQRIRTDNEQFF.

The chain has TRBV7-9 and TRBJ2-7; no definite D call. Germline-derived CDR1 and CDR2 are SEHNR and FQNEAQ (reference sequence). V was cut by 1 base and J by 3 bases, with 4 bases left in between. This CDR3 region has 12 residues. The DNA for the CDR3 is TGTGCCAGCAGCTTAGACATCTACGAGCAGTACTTC. It yields the protein CASSLDIYEQYF.

The V call is TRBV9, the J call TRBJ2-1, with 9 positions matching TRBD2. This CDR3 has 16 amino acids. J gave up 2 bases and V 0 bases, and 3 bases lay outside the gene matches. CDR1 and CDR2 from the germline V gene are SGDLS and YYNGEE. This chain's CDR3 is CASSVGASGTYNEQFF. The DNA for the CDR3 is TGTGCCAGCAGCGTAGGAGCTAGCGGGACCTACAATGAGCAGTTCTTC.

The chain employs TRBV7-6 and TRBJ1-6, with 7 positions matching TRBD1. The J segment lost 14 bases and the V segment lost 2 bases, leaving 3 bases of the junction unmatched. Per germline, CDR1 SGHVS and CDR2 FNYEAQ. This CDR3 has 12 residues. CDR3 sequence (DNA): TGTGCCAGCAGCTTAACAGGGGCGACCCTCCACTTT. Translated: CASSLTGATLHF.

This clone has more than one count but fewer than ten. The rearrangement joins TRBV28 to TRBJ2-7; 7 bases agree with TRBD2. J gave up 2 bases and V 1 base, and 5 bases lay outside the gene matches. The CDR3 length is 15 residues. CDR1 and CDR2 from the germline V gene are MDHEN and SYDVKM. CDR3 in DNA: TGTGCCAGCAGTTTATTGGCGGGAGCACCCTACGAGCAGTACTTC. Protein product: CASSLLAGAPYEQYF. The whole variable domain, filled in from reference TRBV28 and TRBJ2-7, reads DVKVTQSSRYLVKRTGEKVFLECVQDMDHENMFWYRQDPGLGLRLIYFSYDVKMKEKGDIPEGYSVSREKKERFSLILESASTNQTSMYLCASSLLAGAPYEQYFGPGTRLTVT.

This clone was observed a single time. The CDR3 loop is CASSMGGTGTNEKLFF. As DNA, the CDR3 is TGTGCCAGTAGTATGGGGGGGACAGGGACTAATGAAAAACTGTTTTTT. The chain joins TRBV19 to TRBJ1-4; TRBD1 matches 9 bases. The germline CDR1 and CDR2 sequences are LNHDA and SQIVND (reference sequence). The J segment lost 2 bases and the V segment lost 3 bases, leaving 4 bases of the junction unmatched. The CDR3 length is 16 residues.

This chain links TRBV4-2 with TRBJ1-6; tentatively, D is TRBD1 (5 bases). The CDR3 is made up of 21 amino acids. In germline, CDR1 is LGHNA, CDR2 YNFKEQ. V lost 3 bases and J 0 bases, leaving 24 bases between the germline ends. CDR3 nucleotide sequence: TGTGCCAGCAGCCAGGCTCGTATCCCACCGTGGGGGGTCTCCTATAATTCACCCCTCCACTTT. Translated: CASSQARIPPWGVSYNSPLHF.

This chain links TRBV11-2 with TRBJ2-3, with 7 bases aligning to TRBD2. J gave up 1 base and V 5 bases, and 9 bases lay outside the gene matches. The CDR3 loop spans 16 amino acids. Germline CDR1 reads SGHAT; CDR2 reads FQNNGV. The CDR3 sequence is CASSPQGGYGTDTQYF. CDR3 nucleotide sequence: TGTGCCAGCAGCCCCCAGGGAGGGTATGGCACAGATACGCAGTATTTT.

The chain has TRBV6-4 and TRBJ2-1; D is possibly TRBD2 (6 bases). This CDR3 contains 15 residues. Germline V lookup: CDR1 MRHNA, CDR2 SNTAGT. V lost 3 bases to trimming and J lost 2 bases, with 11 bases between them. CDR3 sequence (DNA): TGTGCCAGCAGTGAGCGGCGGGGAGCCTACAATGAGCAGTTCTTC. Amino acid sequence: CASSERRGAYNEQFF.